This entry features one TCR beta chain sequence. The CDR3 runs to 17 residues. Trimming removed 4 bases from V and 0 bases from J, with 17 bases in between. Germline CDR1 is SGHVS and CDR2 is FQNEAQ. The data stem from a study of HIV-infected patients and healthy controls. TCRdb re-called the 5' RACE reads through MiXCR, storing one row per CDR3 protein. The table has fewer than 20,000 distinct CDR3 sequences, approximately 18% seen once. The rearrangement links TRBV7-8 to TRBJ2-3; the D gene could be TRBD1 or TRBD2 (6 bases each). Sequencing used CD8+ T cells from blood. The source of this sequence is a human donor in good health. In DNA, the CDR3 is TGTGCCAGCAGCTCGCGCGGGACACCCTTTAGCACAGATACGCAGTATTTT. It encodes CASSSRGTPFSTDTQYF.